This T cell receptor beta chain was documented in a study of human T cells and chemical hapten exposure. Study background: Mostly female, the patients presented with alopecia areata, totalis or universalis. Study-level results: Among expanded TCRs, significantly more large CDR3 similarity clusters formed than among controls. After DPC sensitization, TCRs above 1 in 1000 frequency showed no change. PT1 expanded TCR counts and patch test score were linked, and their correlation was positive.

As to time point: patch test 2, 6 weeks after DPC sensitization. Noted treatment: therapeutic diphenylcyclopropenone sensitization with weekly scalp DPC. Trimming left V 2 bases short and J 0 bases short, with 11 bases between. Germline V gives CDR1 MNHEY, CDR2 SVGEGT. The CDR3 loop spans 16 amino acids. TCRdb independently ran MiXCR on the RACE reads; one entry per CDR3 protein. The table lists over 70,000 distinct CDR3 sequences, 11% of them singletons. A word on this clonotype: Its specificity is not known.

The sequence was collected from a man aged 18 to 35 with alopecia areata. Some clones in this sample may be carry-over from other donors' samples. This chain joins TRBV6-2 or TRBV6-3 and TRBJ2-4, with no clear D. This sample comprised whole blood, obtained in connection with sensitization to the hapten diphenylcyclopropenone (DPC). The CDR3 spells CASSYEKEKAKNIQYF. DNA of the CDR3: TGTGCCAGCAGTTACGAAAAGGAGAAAGCCAAAAACATTCAGTACTTC.